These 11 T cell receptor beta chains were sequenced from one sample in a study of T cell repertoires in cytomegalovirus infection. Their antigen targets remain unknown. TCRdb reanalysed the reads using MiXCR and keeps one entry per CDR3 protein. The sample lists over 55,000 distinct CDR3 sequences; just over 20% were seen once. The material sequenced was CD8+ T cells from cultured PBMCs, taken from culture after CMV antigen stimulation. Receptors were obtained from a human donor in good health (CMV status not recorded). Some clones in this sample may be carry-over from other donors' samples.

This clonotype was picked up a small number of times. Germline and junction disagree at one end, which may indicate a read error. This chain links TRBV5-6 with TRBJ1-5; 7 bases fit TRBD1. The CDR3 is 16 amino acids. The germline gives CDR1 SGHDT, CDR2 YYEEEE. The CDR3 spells CTSSLARRGPNQPQHF. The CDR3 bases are TGTACCAGCAGCCTGGCCAGGAGGGGGCCGAATCAGCCCCAGCATTTT.

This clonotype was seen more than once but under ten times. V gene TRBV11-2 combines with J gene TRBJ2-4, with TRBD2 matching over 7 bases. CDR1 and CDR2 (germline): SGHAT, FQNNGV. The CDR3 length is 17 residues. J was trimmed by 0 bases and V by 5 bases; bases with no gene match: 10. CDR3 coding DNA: TGTGCCAGCAGCGTACGCCCGGGGGGTATAGCCAAAAACATTCAGTACTTC. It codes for CASSVRPGGIAKNIQYF.

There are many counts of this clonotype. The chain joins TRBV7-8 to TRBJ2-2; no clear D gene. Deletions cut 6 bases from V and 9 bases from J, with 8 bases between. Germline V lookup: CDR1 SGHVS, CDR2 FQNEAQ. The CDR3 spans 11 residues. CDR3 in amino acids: CASSPGRELFF. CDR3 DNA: TGTGCCAGCAGTCCCGGCCGGGAGCTGTTTTTT.

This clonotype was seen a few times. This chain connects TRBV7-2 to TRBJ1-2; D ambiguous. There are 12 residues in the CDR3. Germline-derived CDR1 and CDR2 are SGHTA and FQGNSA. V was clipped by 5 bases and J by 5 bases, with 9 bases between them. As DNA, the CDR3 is TGTGCCAGCAGCCCACGGACTTATGGCTACACCTTC. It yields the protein CASSPRTYGYTF.

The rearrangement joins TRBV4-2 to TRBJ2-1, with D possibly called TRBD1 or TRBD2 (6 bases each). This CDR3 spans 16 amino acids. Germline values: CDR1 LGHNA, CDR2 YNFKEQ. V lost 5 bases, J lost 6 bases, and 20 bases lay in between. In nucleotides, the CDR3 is TGTGCCAGCAGCTACCCATACAGGGAGGTCCCCAATGAGCAGTTCTTC. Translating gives CASSYPYREVPNEQFF.

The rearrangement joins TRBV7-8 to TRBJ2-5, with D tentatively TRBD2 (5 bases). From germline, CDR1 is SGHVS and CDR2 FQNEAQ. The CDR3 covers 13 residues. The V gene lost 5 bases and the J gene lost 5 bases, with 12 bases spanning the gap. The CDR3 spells CASSEDGGETQYF. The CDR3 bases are TGTGCCAGCAGCGAAGACGGCGGGGAGACCCAGTACTTC.

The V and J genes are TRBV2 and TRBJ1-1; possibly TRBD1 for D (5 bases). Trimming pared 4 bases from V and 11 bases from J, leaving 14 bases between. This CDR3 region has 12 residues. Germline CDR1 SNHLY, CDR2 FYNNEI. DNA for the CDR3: TGTGCCAGCAGTGTCGGGGCTCCGGCGGCTTTCTTT. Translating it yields CASSVGAPAAFF.

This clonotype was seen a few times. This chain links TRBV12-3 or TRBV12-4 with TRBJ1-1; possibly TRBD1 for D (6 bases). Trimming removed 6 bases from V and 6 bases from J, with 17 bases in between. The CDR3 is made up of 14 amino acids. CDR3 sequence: CASSRVTGFAEAFF. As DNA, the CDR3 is TGTGCCAGCAGCCGAGTCACAGGGTTCGCTGAAGCTTTCTTT.

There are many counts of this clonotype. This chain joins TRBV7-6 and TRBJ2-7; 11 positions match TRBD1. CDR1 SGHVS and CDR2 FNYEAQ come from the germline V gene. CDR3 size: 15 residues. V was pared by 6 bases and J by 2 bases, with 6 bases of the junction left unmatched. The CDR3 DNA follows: TGTGCCAGCAGTCTTGGACAGGGGGCGACCTACGAGCAGTACTTC. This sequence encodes CASSLGQGATYEQYF. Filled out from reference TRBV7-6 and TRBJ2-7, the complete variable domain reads GAGVSQSPRYKVTKRGQDVALRCDPISGHVSLYWYRQALGQGPEFLTYFNYEAQQDKSGLPNDRFSAERPEGSISTLTIQRTEQRDSAMYRCASSLGQGATYEQYFGPGTRLTVT.

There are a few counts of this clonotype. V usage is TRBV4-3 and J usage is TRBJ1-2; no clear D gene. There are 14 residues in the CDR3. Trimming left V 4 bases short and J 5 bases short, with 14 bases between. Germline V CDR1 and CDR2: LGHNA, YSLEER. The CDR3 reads CASSPRNQVYGYTF. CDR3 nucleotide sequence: TGCGCCAGCAGCCCTCGCAACCAGGTTTATGGCTACACCTTC.

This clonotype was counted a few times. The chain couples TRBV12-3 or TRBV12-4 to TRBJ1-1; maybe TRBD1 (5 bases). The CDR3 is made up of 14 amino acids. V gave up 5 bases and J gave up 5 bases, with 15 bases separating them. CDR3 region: CASSPSIGGTEAFF. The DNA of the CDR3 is TGTGCCAGCAGTCCCTCGATTGGGGGTACTGAAGCTTTCTTT.